This section outlines one TCR beta chain sequence together with its context. The data are from a study of blood T cell repertoires in COVID-19. This CDR3 contains 13 residues. Trimming stripped 9 bases from V and 0 bases from J, with 11 bases between. The germline V gene encodes CDR1 SGHTA and CDR2 FQGNSA. Here immunoSEQ multiplex PCR was the method, and the copy in TCRdb shows in-frame clones only, minus some. Among roughly 190,000 clones listed, roughly three quarters were seen once. Clinical histories supplied by participants themselves formed the basis of cohort assignment. This receptor was identified in a woman aged 45-60 years with acute COVID-19. Material for sequencing was PBMCs or T cells enriched from blood (not recorded which). The rearrangement links TRBV7-2 to TRBJ1-2; TRBD1 might be the D (5 bases). The CDR3 protein is CASTDSSNYGYTF. In DNA, the CDR3 is TGTGCCAGTACAGACAGTTCTAACTATGGCTACACCTTC.